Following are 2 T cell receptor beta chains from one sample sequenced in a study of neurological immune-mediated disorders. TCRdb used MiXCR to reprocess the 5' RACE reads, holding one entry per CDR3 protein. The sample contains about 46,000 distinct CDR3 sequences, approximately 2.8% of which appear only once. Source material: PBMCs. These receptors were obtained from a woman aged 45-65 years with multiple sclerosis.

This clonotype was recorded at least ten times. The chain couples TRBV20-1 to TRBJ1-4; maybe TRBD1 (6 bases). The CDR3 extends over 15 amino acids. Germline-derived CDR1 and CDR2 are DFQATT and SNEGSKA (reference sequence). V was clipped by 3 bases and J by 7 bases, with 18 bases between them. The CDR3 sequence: CSASPPGAGSEKLFF. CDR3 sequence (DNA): TGCAGTGCTAGTCCCCCAGGGGCAGGGTCTGAAAAACTGTTTTTT.

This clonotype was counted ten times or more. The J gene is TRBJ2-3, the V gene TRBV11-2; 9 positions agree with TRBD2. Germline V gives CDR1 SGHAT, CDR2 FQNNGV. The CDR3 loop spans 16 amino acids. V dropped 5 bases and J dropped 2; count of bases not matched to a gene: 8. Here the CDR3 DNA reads TGTGCCAGCAGCCTCGGACTAGCGCGGCACACAGATACGCAGTATTTT. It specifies CASSLGLARHTDTQYF.